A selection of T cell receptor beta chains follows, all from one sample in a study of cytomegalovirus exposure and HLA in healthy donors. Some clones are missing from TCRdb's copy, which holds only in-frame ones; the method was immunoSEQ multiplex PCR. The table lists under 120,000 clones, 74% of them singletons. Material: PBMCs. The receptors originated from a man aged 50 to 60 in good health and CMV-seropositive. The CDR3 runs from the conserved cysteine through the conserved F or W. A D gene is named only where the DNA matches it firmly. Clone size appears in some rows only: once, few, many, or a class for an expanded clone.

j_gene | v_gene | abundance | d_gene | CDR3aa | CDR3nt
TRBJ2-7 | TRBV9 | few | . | CASSAHGAEQYF | TGTGCCAGCAGCGCCCATGGGGCCGAGCAGTACTTC
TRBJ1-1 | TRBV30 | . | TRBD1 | CAWSVGDTGATEAFF | TGTGCCTGGAGTGTAGGGGACACAGGGGCCACTGAAGCTTTCTTT
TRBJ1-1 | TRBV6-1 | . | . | CASSELGGAFEAFF | TGTGCCAGCAGTGAATTAGGGGGGGCCTTTGAAGCTTTCTTT
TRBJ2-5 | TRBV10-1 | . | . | CASSATTGFIRIETQYF | TGCGCCAGCAGTGCAACTACAGGGTTCATTCGGATAGAGACCCAGTACTTC
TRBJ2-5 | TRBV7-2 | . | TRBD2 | CASSWGGAGGETQYF | TGTGCCAGCAGCTGGGGGGGAGCGGGAGGAGAGACCCAGTACTTC
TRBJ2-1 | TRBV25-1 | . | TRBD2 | CASSVTTSGYNEQFF | TGTGCCAGCAGTGTAACGACTAGCGGATACAATGAGCAGTTCTTC
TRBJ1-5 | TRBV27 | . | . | CASSLWGHSNQPQHF | TGTGCCAGCAGTTTATGGGGGCATAGCAATCAGCCCCAGCATTTT
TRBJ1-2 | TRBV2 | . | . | CASSEVRSADYGYTF | TGTGCCAGCAGTGAAGTGAGGAGCGCTGACTATGGCTACACCTTC
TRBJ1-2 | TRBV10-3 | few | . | CAISERTANYGYTF | TGTGCCATCAGTGAGAGGACAGCTAACTATGGCTACACCTTC
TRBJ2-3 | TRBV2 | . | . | CASTPESRTDTQYF | TGTGCCAGCACCCCGGAGTCTCGCACAGATACGCAGTATTTT
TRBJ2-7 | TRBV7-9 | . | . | CASSPQAGRPSYEQYF | TGTGCCAGCAGCCCCCAGGCGGGACGGCCTTCCTACGAGCAGTACTTC
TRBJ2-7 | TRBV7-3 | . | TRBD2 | CASSRGLAGGTYEQYF | TGTGCCAGCAGCCGGGGACTAGCGGGGGGGACCTACGAGCAGTACTTC
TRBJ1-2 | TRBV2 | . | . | CASSESEGTNYGYTF | TGTGCCAGCAGTGAATCGGAGGGGACCAACTATGGCTACACCTTC
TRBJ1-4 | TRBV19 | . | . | CASCRGARGVGEKLFF | TGTGCCAGTTGCCGGGGGGCCAGGGGCGTAGGCGAAAAACTGTTTTTT
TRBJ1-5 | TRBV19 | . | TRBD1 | CATQTGFSNQPQHF | TGTGCCACTCAGACAGGGTTTAGCAATCAGCCCCAGCATTTT
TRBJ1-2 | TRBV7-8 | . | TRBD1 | CASSFNRGGYTF | TGTGCCAGCAGTTTTAACAGGGGTGGCTACACCTTC
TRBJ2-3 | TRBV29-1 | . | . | CSVRSGSIDTQYF | TGCAGCGTTCGGTCCGGGTCAATAGATACGCAGTATTTT
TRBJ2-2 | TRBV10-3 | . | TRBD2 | CAISGLAGVDTGELFF | TGTGCCATTTCGGGACTAGCGGGAGTAGACACCGGGGAGCTGTTTTTT
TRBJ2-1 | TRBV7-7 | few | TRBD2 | CASQQAGEDEQFF | TGTGCCTCTCAACAAGCGGGAGAAGATGAGCAGTTCTTC
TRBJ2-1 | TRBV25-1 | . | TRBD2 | CASSERLAGRQFF | TGTGCCAGCAGTGAAAGACTAGCGGGTCGGCAGTTCTTC
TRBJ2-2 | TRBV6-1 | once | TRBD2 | CASSETSGGAYGELFF | TGTGCCAGCAGTGAAACTAGCGGGGGGGCTTACGGGGAGCTGTTTTTT
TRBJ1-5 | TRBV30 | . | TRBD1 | CAWSRLSGQMNQPQHF | TGTGCCTGGAGCCGACTATCGGGACAGATGAATCAGCCCCAGCATTTT
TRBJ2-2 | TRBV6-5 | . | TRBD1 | CASSKDRGNTGELFF | TGTGCCAGCAGTAAGGACAGGGGGAACACCGGGGAGCTGTTTTTT
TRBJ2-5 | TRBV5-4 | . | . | CASKGGGDETQYF | TGTGCCAGCAAGGGGGGGGGCGATGAGACCCAGTACTTC
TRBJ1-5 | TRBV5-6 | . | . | CASSLGRGNQPQHF | TGTGCCAGCAGCTTGGGCAGGGGCAATCAGCCCCAGCATTTT
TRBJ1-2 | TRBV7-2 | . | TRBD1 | CASSSLGTGGYGYTF | TGTGCCAGCAGCTCCCTGGGGACAGGGGGGTATGGCTACACCTTC
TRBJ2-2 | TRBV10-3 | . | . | CAIRSYTRLNTGELFF | TGTGCCATCAGATCATATACCCGACTGAACACCGGGGAGCTGTTTTTT
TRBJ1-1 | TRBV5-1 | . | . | CASSSQGNTEAFF | TGCGCCAGCAGCTCACAGGGGAACACTGAAGCTTTCTTT
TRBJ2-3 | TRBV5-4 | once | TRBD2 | CASSPLAGGPNTQYF | TGTGCCAGCAGCCCACTAGCGGGAGGGCCGAATACGCAGTATTTT
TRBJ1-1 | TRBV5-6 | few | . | CASSPLSSTEAFF | TGTGCCAGCAGCCCATTGTCGAGTACTGAAGCTTTCTTT
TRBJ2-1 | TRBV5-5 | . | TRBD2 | CASSYRLAGVGEQFF | TGTGCCAGCAGCTACCGACTAGCGGGGGTTGGGGAGCAGTTCTTC
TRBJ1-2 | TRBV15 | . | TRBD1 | CATSARQGPIYGYTF | TGTGCCACCAGCGCCCGACAGGGGCCTATCTATGGCTACACCTTC
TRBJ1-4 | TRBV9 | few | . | CASSVSGQKLFF | TGTGCCAGCAGCGTAAGCGGCCAAAAACTGTTTTTT
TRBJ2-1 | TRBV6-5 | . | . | CASRRGRGNEQFF | TGTGCCAGCAGAAGGGGCCGGGGGAATGAGCAGTTCTTC
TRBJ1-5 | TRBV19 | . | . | CASSQQGSRSNQPQHF | TGTGCCAGTAGTCAACAGGGTAGTAGGAGCAATCAGCCCCAGCATTTT
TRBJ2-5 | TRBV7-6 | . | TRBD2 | CASSLAGGGALKETQYF | TGTGCCAGCAGCTTAGCGGGCGGGGGGGCGTTAAAAGAGACCCAGTACTTC
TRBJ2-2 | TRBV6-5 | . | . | CASSRRIMGTGELFF | TGTGCCAGCTCTCGGAGGATTATGGGCACCGGGGAGCTGTTTTTT
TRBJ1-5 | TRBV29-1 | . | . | CSVSTGFDQPQHF | TGCAGCGTCTCGACAGGATTTGATCAGCCCCAGCATTTT
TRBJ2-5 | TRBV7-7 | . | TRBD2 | CASSLLAGGPLETQYF | TGTGCCAGCAGCCTCCTAGCGGGAGGGCCTTTAGAGACCCAGTACTTC
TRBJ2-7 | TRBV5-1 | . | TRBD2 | CASSLVSSGTSYEQYF | TGCGCCAGCAGCTTGGTGTCTAGCGGGACCTCCTACGAGCAGTACTTC
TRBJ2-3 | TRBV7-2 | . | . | CASSLVASGGGQYF | TGTGCCAGCAGCTTAGTAGCGTCCGGGGGTGGGCAGTATTTT
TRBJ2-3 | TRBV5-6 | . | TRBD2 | CASNYRGAGGGTQYF | TGTGCCAGCAACTACCGGGGCGCCGGGGGGGGCACGCAGTATTTT